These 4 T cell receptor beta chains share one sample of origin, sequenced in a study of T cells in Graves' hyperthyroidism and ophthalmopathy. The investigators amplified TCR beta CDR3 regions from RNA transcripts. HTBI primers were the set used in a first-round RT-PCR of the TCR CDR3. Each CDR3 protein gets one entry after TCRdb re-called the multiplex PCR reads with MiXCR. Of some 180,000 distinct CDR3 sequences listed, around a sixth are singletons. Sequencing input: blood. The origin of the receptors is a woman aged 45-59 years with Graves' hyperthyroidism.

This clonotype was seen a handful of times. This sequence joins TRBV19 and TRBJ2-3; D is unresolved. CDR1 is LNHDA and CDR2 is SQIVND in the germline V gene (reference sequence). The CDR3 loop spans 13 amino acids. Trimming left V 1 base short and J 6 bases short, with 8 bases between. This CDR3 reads CASSIADMDTQYF. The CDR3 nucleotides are TGTGCCAGTAGTATAGCTGACATGGATACGCAGTATTTT.

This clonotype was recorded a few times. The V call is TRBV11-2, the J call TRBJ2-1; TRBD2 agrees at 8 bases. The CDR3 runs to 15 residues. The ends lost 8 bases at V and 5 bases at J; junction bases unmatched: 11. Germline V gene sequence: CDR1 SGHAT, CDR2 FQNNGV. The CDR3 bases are TGTGCCAGCTTTCGCCGGGGGGGCCGAAACAATGAGCAGTTCTTC. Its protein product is CASFRRGGRNNEQFF. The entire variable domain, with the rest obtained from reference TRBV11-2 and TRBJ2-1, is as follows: EAGVAQSPRYKIIEKRQSVAFWCNPISGHATLYWYQQILGQGPKLLIQFQNNGVVDDSQLPKDRFSAERLKGVDSTLKIQPAKLEDSAVYLCASFRRGGRNNEQFFGPGTRLTVL.

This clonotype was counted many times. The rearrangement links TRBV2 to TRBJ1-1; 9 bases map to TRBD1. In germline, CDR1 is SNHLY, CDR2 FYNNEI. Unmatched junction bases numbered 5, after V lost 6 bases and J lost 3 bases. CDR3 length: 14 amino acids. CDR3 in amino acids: CASRSTGGDTEAFF. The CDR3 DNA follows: TGTGCCAGCAGATCGACAGGGGGTGACACTGAAGCTTTCTTT.

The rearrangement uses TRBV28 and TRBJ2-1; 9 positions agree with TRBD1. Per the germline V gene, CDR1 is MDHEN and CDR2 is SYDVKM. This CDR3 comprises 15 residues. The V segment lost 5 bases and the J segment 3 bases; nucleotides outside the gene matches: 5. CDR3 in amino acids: CASSRTGAFYNEQFF. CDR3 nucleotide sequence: TGTGCCAGCAGTCGGACAGGGGCGTTCTACAATGAGCAGTTCTTC. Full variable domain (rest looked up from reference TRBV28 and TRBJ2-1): DVKVTQSSRYLVKRTGEKVFLECVQDMDHENMFWYRQDPGLGLRLIYFSYDVKMKEKGDIPEGYSVSREKKERFSLILESASTNQTSMYLCASSRTGAFYNEQFFGPGTRLTVL.